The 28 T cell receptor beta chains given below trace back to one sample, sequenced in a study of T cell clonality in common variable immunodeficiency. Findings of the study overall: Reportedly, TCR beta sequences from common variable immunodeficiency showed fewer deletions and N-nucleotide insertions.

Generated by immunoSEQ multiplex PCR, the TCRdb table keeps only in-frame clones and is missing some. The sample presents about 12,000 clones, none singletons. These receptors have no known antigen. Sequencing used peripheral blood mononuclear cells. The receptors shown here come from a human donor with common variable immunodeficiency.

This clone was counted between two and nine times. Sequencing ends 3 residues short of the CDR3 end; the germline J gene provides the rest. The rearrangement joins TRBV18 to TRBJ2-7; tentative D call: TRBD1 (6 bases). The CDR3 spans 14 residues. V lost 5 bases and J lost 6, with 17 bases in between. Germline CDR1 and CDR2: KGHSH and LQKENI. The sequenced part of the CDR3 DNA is TGTGCCAGCTCAACACGACAACAGGGCTCCGAG. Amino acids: CASSTRQQGSE. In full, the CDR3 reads CASSTRQQGSEQYF.

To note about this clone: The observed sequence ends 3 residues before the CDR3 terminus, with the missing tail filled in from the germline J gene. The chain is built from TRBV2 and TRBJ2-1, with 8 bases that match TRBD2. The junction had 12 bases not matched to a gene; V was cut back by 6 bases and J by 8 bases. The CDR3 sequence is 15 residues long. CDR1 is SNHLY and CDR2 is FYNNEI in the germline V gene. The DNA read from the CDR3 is TGTGCCAGCAGCCCCTTCGGCCTCGGGGGGGATGAG. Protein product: CASSPFGLGGDE. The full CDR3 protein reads CASSPFGLGGDEQFF.

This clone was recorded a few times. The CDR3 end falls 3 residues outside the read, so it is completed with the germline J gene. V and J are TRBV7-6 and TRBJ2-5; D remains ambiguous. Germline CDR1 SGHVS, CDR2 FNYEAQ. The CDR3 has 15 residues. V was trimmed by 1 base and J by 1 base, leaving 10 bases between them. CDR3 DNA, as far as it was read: TGTGCCAGCAGCTTAGGGTCCGGTTTCCAAGAGACC. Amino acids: CASSLGSGFQET. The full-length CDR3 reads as CASSLGSGFQETQYF.

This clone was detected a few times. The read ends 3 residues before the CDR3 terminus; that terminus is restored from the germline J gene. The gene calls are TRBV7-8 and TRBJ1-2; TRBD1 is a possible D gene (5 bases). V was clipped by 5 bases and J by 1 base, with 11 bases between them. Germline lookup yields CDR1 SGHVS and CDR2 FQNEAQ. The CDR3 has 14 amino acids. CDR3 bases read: TGTGCCAGCAGCCGGGCGGGGGTTAACTATGGC. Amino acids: CASSRAGVNYG. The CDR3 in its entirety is CASSRAGVNYGYTF.

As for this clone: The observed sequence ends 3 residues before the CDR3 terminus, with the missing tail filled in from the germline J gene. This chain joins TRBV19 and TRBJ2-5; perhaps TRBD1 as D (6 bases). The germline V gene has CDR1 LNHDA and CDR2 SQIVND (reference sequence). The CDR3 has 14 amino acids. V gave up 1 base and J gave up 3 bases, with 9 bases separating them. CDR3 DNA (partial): TGTGCCAGTAGTATAGGACAGGAAAAAGAGACC. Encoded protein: CASSIGQEKET. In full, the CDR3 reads CASSIGQEKETQYF.

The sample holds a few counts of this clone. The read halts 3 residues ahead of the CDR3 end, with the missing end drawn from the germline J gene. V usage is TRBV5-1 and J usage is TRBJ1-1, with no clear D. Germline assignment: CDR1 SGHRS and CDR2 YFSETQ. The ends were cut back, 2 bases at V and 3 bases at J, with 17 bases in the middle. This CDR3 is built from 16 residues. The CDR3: CASSLSVGVRDTEAFF. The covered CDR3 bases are TGCGCCAGCAGCTTATCAGTAGGAGTGAGGGACACTGAA. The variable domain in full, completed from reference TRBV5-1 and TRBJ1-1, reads KAGVTQTPRYLIKTRGQQVTLSCSPISGHRSVSWYQQTPGQGLQFLFEYFSETQRNKGNFPGRFSGRQFSNSRSEMNVSTLELGDSALYLCASSLSVGVRDTEAFFGQGTRLTVV.

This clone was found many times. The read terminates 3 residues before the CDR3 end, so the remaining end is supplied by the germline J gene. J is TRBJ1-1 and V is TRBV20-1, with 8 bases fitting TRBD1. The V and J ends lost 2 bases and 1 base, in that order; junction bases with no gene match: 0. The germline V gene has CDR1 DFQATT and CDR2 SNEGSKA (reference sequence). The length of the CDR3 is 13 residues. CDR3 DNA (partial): TGCAGTGCTAGACAGGGGGCGAACACTGAA. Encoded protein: CSARQGANTE. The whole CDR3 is CSARQGANTEAFF.

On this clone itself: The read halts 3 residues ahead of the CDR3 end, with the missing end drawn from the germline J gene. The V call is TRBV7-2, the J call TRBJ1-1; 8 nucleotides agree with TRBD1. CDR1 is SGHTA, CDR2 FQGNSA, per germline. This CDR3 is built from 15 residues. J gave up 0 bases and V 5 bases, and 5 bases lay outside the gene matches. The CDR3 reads CASSPRTGLNTEAFF. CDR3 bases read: TGTGCCAGCAGCCCCAGGACAGGGTTGAACACTGAA.

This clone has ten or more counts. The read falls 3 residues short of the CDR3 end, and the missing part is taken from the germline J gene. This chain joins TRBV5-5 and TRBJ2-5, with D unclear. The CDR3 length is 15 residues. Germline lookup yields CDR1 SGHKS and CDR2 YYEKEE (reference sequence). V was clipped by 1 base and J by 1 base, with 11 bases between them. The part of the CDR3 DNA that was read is TGTGCCAGCAGCTTGACCCAGATATTCCAAGAGACC. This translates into CASSLTQIFQET. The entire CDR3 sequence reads CASSLTQIFQETQYF.

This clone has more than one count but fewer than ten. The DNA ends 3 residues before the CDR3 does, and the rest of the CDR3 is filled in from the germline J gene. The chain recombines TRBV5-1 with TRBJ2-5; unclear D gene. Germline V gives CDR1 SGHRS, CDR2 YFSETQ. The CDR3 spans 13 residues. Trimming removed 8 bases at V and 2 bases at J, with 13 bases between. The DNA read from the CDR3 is TGCGCCAGTAAAATCGACGGGCAAGAGACC. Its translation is CASKIDGQET. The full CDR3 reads CASKIDGQETQYF.

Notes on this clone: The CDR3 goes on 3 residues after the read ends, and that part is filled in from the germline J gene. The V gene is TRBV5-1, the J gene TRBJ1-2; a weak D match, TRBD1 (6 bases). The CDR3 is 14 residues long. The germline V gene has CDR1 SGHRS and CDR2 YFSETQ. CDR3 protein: CASSSGTTGLGYTF. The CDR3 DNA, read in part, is TGCGCCAGCAGCTCGGGGACCACAGGGCTAGGC.

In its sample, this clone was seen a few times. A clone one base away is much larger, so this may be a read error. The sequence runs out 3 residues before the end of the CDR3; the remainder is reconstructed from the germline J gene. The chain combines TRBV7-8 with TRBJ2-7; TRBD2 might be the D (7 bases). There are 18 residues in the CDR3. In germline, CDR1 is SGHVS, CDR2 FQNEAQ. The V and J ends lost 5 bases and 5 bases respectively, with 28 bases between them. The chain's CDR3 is CASSSMLVRGGALDEQYF. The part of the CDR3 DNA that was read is TGTGCCAGCAGCAGTATGTTGGTCAGAGGGGGGGCTTTGGACGAG.

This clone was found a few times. CDR3 bases read: TGCAGTGCTAGAGAGACAGGGGTTACCCCCTACGAG. Translating it yields CSARETGVTPYE. The CDR3 in full is CSARETGVTPYEQYF. The rearrangement uses TRBV20-1 and TRBJ2-7; the match to TRBD1 covers 8 bases. Coverage ceases 3 residues before the CDR3 finishes, and the germline J gene fills in the end. The CDR3 is made up of 15 amino acids. CDR1 DFQATT and CDR2 SNEGSKA come from the germline V gene (reference sequence). After removal of 0 bases from V and 2 bases from J, the junction contained 6 bases not matched to a gene.

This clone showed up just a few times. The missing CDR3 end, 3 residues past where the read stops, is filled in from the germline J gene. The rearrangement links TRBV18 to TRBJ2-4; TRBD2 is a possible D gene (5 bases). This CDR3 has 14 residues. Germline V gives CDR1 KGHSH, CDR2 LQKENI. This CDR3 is CASSPISDSRIQYF. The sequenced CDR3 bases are TGTGCCAGCTCACCAATTTCGGACTCCCGGATT.

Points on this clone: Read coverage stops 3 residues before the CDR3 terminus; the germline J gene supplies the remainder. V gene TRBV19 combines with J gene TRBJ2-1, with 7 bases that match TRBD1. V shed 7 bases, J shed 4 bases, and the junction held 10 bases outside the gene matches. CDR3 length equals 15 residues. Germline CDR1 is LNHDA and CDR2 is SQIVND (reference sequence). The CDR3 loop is CASIPAGGYYNEQFF. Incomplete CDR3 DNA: TGTGCCAGTATTCCCGCAGGGGGTTATTACAATGAG.

CDR3 DNA, as far as it was read: TGTGCCAGCGGGCAGCTGAACACTGAA. Protein sequence: CASGQLNTE. The full CDR3 is CASGQLNTEAFF. The chain employs TRBV2 and TRBJ1-1; D gene unclear. The CDR3 extends 3 residues past the end of the read, so its final part is completed from the germline J gene. V lost 8 bases and J lost 0, with 7 bases in between. The CDR3 is made up of 12 amino acids. Germline V gene sequence: CDR1 SNHLY, CDR2 FYNNEI.

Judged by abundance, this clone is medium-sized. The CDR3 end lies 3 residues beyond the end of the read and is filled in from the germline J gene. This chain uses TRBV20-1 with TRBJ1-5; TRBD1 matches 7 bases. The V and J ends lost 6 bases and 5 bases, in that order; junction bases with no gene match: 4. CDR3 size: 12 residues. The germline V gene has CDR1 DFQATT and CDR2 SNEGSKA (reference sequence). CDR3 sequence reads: CSASGGDQPQHF. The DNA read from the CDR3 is TGCAGTGCCTCAGGGGGAGATCAGCCC.

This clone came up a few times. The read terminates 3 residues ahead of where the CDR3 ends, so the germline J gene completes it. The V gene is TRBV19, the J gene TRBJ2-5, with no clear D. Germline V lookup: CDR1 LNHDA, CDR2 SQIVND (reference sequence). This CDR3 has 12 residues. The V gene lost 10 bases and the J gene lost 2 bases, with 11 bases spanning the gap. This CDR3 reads CATRQAQETQYF. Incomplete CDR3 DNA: TGTGCCACCCGGCAGGCTCAAGAGACC.

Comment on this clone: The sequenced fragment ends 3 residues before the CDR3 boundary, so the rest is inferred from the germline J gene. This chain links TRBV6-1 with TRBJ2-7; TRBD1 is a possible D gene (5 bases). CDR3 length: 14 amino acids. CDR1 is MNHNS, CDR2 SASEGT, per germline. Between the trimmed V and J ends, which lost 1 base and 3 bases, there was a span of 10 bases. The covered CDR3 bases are TGTGCCAGCAGTGAAGAGCGCAGGGACTACGAG. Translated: CASSEERRDYE. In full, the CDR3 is CASSEERRDYEQYF.

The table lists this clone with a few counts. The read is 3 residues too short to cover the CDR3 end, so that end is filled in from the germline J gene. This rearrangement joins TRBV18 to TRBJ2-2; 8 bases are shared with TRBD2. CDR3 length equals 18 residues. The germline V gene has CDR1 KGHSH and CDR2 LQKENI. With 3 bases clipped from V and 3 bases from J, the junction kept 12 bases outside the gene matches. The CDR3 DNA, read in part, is TGTGCCAGCTCACCCGCAAAGGGGTCAGCGGGGGACACCGGGGAG. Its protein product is CASSPAKGSAGDTGE. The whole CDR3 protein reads CASSPAKGSAGDTGELFF.

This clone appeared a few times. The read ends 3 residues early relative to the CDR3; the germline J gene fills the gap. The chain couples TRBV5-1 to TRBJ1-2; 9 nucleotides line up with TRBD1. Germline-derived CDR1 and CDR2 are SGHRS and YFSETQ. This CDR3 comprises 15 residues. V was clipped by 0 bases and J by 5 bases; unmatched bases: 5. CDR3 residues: CASSLGDREGYGYTF. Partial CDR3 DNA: TGCGCCAGCAGCTTGGGGGACAGGGAGGGGTATGGC.

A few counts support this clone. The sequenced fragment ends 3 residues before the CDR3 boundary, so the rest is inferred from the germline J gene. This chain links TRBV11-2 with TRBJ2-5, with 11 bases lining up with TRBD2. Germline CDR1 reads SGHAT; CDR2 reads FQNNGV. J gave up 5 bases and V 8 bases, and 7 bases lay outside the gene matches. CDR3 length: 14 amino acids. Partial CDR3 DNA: TGTGCCAGCTTAGGACTAGCGGGCCAGGAGACC. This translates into CASLGLAGQET. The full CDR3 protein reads CASLGLAGQETQYF.

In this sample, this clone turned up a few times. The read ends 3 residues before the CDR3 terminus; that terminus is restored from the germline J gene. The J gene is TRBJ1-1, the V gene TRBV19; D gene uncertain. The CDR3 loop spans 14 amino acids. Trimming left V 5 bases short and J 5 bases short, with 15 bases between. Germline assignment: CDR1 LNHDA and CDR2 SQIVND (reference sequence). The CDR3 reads CASSLFFNPTEAFF. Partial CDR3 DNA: TGTGCCAGTAGTTTATTTTTTAATCCGACTGAA. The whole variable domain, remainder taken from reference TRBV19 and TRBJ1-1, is DGGITQSPKYLFRKEGQNVTLSCEQNLNHDAMYWYRQDPGQGLRLIYYSQIVNDFQKGDIAEGYSVSREKKESFPLTVTSAQKNPTAFYLCASSLFFNPTEAFFGQGTRLTVV.

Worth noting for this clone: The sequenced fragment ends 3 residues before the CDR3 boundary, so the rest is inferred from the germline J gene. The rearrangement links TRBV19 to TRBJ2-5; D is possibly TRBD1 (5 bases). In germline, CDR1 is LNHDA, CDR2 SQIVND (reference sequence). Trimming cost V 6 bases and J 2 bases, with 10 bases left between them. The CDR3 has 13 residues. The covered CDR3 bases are TGTGCCAGTAGCCGGACAATACAAGAGACC. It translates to CASSRTIQET. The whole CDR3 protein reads CASSRTIQETQYF.

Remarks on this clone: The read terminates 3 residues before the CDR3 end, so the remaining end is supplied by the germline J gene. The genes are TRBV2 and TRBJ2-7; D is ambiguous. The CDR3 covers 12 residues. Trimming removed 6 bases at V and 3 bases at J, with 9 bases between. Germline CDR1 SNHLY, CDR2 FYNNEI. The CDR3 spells CASRKTDYEQYF. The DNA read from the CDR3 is TGTGCCAGCAGAAAAACAGACTACGAG.

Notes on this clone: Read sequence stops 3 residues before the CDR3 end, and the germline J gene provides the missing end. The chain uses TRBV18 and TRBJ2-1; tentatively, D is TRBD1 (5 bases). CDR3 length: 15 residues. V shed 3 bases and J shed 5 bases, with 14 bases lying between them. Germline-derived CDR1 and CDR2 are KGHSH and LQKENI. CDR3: CASSPPPTENNEQFF. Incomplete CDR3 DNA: TGTGCCAGCTCACCCCCACCGACAGAAAACAATGAG. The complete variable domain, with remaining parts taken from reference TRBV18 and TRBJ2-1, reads NAGVMQNPRHLVRRRGQEARLRCSPMKGHSHVYWYRQLPEEGLKFMVYLQKENIIDESGMPKERFSAEFPKEGPSILRIQQVVRGDSAAYFCASSPPPTENNEQFFGPGTRLTVL.

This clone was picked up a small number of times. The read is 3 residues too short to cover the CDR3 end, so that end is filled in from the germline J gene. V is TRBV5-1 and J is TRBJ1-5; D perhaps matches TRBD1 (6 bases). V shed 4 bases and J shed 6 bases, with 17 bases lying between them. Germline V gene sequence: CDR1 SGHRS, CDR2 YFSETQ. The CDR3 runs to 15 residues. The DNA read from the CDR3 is TGCGCCAGCAGCCCCGGCCAAGGGGGTGGTCAGCCC. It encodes CASSPGQGGGQP. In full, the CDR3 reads CASSPGQGGGQPQHF. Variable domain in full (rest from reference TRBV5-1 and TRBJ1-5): KAGVTQTPRYLIKTRGQQVTLSCSPISGHRSVSWYQQTPGQGLQFLFEYFSETQRNKGNFPGRFSGRQFSNSRSEMNVSTLELGDSALYLCASSPGQGGGQPQHFGDGTRLSIL.

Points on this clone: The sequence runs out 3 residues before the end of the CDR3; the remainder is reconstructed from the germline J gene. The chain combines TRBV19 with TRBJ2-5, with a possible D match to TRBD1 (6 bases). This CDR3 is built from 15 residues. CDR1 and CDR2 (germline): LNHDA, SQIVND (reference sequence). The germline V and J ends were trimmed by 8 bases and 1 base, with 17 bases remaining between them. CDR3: CASGSTGRPQETQYF. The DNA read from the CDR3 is TGTGCCAGTGGATCGACAGGTCGGCCCCAAGAGACC.